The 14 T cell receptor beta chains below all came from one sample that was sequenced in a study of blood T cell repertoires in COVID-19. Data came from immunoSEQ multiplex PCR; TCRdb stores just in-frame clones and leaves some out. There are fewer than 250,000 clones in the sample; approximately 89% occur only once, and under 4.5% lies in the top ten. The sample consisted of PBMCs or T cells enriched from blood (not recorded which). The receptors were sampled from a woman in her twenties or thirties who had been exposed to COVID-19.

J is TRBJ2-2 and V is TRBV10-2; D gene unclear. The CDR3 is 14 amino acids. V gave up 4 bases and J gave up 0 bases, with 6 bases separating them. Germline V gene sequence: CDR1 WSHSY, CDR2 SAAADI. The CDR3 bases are TGCGCCAGCAGTGCACTTTCGAACACCGGGGAGCTGTTTTTT. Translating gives CASSALSNTGELFF.

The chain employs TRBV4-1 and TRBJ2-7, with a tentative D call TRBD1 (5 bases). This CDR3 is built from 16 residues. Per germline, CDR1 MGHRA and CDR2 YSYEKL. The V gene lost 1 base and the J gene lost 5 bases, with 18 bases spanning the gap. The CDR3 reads CASSQGYPGSPHEQYF. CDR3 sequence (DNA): TGCGCCAGCAGCCAAGGATACCCAGGGTCCCCTCACGAGCAGTACTTC.

The CDR3 loop is CASSNRGTEQYF. DNA of the CDR3: TGTGCCAGCAGCAACAGGGGGACCGAGCAGTACTTC. This chain joins TRBV6-5 and TRBJ2-7, with 8 positions matching TRBD1. The CDR3 sequence is 12 residues long. Per germline, CDR1 MNHEY and CDR2 SVGAGI. The ends lost 6 bases at V and 6 bases at J; junction bases unmatched: 4.

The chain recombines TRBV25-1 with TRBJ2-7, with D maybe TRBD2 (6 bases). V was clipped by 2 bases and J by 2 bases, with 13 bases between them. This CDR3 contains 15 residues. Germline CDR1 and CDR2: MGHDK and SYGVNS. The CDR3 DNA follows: TGTGCCAGCAGTGAACCGGGAGCTAAGGCCTACGAGCAGTACTTC. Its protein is CASSEPGAKAYEQYF.

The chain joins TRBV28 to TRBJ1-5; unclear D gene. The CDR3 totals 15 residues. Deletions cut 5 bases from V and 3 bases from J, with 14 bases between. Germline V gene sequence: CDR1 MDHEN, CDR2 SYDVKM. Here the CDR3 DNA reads TGTGCCAGCAGTGCCACAGAGGGCCACAATCAGCCCCAGCATTTT. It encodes CASSATEGHNQPQHF.

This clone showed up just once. CDR3 DNA: TGTGCCAGCAGCCAAGATCGGGTAGCGAACAAAAACATTCAGTACTTC. Encoded protein: CASSQDRVANKNIQYF. The chain combines TRBV3-1 (or the pseudogene TRBV3-2) with TRBJ2-4; possibly TRBD2 for D (5 bases). Germline V lookup: CDR1 LGHDT, CDR2 YNNKEL (reference sequence). V lost 0 bases and J lost 3, with 12 bases in between. CDR3 length equals 16 residues.

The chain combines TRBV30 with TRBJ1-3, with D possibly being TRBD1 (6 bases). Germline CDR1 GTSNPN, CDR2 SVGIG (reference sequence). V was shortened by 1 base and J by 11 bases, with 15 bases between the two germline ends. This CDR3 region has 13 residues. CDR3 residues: CAWSEYLGAPIYF. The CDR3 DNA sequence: TGTGCCTGGAGTGAATATTTGGGGGCGCCCATATATTTT.

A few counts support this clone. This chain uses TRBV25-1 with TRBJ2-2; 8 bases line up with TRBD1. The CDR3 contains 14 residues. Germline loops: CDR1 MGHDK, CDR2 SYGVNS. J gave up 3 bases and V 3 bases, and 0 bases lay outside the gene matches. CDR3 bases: TGTGCCAGCAGTGAGGACAGGGACACCGGGGAGCTGTTTTTT. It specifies CASSEDRDTGELFF.

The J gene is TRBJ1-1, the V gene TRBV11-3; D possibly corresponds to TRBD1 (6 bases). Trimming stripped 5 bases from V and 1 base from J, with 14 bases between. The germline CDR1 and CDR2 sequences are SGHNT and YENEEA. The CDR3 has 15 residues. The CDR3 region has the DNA TGTGCCAGCAGCCCAGGCCGAGGGGGGAACACTGAAGCTTTCTTT. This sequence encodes CASSPGRGGNTEAFF. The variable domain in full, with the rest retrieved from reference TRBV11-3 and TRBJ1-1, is EAGVVQSPRYKIIEKKQPVAFWCNPISGHNTLYWYLQNLGQGPELLIRYENEEAVDDSQLPKDRFSAERLKGVDSTLKIQPAELGDSAVYLCASSPGRGGNTEAFFGQGTRLTVV.

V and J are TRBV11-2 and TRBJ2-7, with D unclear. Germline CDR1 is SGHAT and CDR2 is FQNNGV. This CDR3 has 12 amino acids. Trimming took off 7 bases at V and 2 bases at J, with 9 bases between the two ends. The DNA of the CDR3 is TGTGCCAGCATGGGCGAGACCTACGAGCAGTACTTC. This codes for CASMGETYEQYF.

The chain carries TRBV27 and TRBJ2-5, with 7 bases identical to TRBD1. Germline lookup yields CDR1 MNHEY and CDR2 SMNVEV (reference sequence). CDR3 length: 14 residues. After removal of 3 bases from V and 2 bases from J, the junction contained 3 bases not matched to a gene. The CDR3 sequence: CASSLTGFQETQYF. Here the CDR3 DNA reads TGTGCCAGCAGTTTGACAGGGTTTCAAGAGACCCAGTACTTC.

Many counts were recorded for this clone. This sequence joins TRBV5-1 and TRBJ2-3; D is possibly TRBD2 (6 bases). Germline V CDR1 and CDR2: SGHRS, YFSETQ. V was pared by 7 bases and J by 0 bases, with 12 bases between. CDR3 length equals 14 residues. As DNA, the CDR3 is TGCGCCAGCGCGTTGCGGGGTAGCACAGATACGCAGTATTTT. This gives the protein CASALRGSTDTQYF.

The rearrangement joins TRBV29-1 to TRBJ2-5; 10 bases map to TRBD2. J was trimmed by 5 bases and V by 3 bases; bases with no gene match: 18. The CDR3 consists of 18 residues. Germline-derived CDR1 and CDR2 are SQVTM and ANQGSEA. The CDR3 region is CSVEMASGRPKLVETQYF. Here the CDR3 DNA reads TGCAGCGTTGAGATGGCTAGCGGGAGACCCAAACTTGTGGAGACCCAGTACTTC.

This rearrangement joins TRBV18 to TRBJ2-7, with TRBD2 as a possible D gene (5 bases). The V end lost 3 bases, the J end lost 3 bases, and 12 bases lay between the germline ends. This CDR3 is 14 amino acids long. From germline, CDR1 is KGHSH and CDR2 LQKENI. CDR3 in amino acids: CASSPSGPSYEQYF. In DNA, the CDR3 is TGTGCCAGCTCACCGAGCGGACCGAGCTACGAGCAGTACTTC.